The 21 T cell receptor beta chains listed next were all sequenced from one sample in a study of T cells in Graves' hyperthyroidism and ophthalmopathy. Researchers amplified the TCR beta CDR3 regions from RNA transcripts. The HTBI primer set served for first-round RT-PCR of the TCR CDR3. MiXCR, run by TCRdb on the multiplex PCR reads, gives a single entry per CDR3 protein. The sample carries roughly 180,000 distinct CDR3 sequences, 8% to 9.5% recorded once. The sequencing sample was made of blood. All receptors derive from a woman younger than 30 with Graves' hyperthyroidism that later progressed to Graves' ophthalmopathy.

The CDR3 region has the DNA TGTGCCAGCAGCTCCCGGACTAGAGCCGATATGGCCAAAAACATTCAGTACTTC. Protein product: CASSSRTRADMAKNIQYF. The chain couples TRBV7-8 to TRBJ2-4; TRBD2 agrees at 7 bases. Germline CDR1 is SGHVS and CDR2 is FQNEAQ. This CDR3 has 18 amino acids. J lost 1 base, V lost 4 bases, and 13 bases had no gene match.

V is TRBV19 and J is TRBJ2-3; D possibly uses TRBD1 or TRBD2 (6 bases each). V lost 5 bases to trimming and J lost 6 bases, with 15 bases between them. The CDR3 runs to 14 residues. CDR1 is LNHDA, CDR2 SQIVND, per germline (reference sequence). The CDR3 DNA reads TGTGCCAGTAGTTTTGGGGGGCGCGACGATACGCAGTATTTT. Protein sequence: CASSFGGRDDTQYF.

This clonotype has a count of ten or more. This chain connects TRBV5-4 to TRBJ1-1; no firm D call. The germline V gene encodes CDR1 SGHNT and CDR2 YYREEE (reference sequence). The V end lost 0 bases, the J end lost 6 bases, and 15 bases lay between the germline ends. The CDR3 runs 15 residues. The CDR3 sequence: CASSLARQTVAEAFF. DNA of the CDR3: TGTGCCAGCAGCTTGGCTCGCCAGACCGTCGCTGAAGCTTTCTTT.

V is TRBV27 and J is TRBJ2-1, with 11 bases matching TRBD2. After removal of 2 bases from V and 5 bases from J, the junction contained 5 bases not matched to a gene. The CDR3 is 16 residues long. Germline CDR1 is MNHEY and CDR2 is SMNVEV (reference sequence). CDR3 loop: CASSLKGTSGNNEQFF. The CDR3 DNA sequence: TGTGCCAGCAGTTTAAAAGGGACTAGCGGAAACAATGAGCAGTTCTTC.

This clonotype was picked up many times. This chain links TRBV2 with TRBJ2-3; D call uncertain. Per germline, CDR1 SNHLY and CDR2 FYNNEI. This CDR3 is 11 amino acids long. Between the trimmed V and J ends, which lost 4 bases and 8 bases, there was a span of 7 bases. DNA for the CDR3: TGTGCCAGCAGTGTCGATGGTACGCAGTATTTT. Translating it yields CASSVDGTQYF.

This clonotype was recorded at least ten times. The DNA of the CDR3 is TGTGCCAGCAGCAAAATGGGACTAGCGGATTACTCCTACGAGCAGTACTTC. It specifies CASSKMGLADYSYEQYF. The chain couples TRBV11-2 to TRBJ2-7; the match to TRBD2 covers 11 bases. The ends lost 5 bases at V and 0 bases at J; junction bases unmatched: 9. CDR1 and CDR2 from the germline V gene are SGHAT and FQNNGV. CDR3 length equals 17 residues.

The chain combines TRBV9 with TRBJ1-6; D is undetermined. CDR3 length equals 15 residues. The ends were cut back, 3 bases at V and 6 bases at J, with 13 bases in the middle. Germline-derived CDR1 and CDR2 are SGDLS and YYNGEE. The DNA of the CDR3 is TGTGCCAGCAGCGGTGGATTCACCTTTAATTCACCCCTCCACTTT. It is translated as CASSGGFTFNSPLHF.

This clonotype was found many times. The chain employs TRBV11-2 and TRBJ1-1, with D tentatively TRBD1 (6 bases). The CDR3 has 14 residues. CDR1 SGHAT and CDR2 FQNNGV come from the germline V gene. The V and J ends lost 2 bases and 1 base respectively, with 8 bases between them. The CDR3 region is CASSLSTGNTEAFF. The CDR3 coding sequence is TGTGCCAGCAGCTTATCGACAGGGAACACTGAAGCTTTCTTT.

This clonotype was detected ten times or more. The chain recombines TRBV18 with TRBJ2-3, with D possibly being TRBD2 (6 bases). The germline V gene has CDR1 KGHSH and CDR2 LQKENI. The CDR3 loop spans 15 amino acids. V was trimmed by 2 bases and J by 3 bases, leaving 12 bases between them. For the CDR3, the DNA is TGTGCCAGCTCACCAGGGGCGGGAAGGACAGATACGCAGTATTTT. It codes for CASSPGAGRTDTQYF.

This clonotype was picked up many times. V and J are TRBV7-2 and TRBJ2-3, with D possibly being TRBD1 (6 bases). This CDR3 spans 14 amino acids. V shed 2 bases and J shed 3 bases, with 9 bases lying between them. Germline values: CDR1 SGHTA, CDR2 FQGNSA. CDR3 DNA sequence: TGTGCCAGCAGCTTATCCAGGGGAACAGATACGCAGTATTTT. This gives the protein CASSLSRGTDTQYF.

For the CDR3, the DNA is TGTGCCAGCGGGGGCGGAATCAATCAGCCCCAGCATTTT. Its translation is CASGGGINQPQHF. The rearrangement uses TRBV6-1 and TRBJ1-5; D perhaps matches TRBD1 (6 bases). The ends were cut back, 8 bases at V and 3 bases at J, with 11 bases in the middle. Germline CDR1 reads MNHNS; CDR2 reads SASEGT. The CDR3 totals 13 residues.

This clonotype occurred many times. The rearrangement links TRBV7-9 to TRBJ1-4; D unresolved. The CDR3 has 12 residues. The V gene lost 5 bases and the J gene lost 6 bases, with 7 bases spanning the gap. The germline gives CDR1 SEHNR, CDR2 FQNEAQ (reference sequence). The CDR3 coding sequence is TGTGCCAGCAGCCCCGAATATGAAAAACTGTTTTTT. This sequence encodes CASSPEYEKLFF. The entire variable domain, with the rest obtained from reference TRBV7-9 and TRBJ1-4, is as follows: DTGVSQNPRHKITKRGQNVTFRCDPISEHNRLYWYRQTLGQGPEFLTYFQNEAQLEKSRLLSDRFSAERPKGSFSTLEIQRTEQGDSAMYLCASSPEYEKLFFGSGTQLSVL.

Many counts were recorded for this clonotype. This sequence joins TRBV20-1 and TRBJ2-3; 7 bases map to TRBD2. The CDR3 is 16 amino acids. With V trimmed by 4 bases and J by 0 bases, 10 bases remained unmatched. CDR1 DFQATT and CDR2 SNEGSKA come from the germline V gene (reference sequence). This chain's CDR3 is CSAKVAGASSTDTQYF. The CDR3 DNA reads TGCAGTGCTAAAGTCGCGGGAGCCTCTAGCACAGATACGCAGTATTTT.

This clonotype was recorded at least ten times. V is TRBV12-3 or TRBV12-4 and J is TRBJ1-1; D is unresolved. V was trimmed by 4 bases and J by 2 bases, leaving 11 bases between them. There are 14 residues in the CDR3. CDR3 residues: CASSYTQANTEAFF. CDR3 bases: TGTGCCAGCAGTTATACCCAGGCTAACACTGAAGCTTTCTTT.

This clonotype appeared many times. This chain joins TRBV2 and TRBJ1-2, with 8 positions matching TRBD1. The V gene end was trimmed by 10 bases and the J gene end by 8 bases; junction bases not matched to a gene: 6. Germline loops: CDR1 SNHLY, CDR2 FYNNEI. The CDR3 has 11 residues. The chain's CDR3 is CAIQTGEGYTF. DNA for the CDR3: TGTGCCATTCAGACAGGGGAAGGCTACACCTTC.

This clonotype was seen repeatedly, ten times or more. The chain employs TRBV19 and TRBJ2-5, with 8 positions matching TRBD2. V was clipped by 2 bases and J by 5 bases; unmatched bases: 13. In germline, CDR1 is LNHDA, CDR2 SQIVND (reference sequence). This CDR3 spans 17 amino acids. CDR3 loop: CASSISSGHVIRETQYF. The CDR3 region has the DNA TGTGCCAGTAGTATATCTAGCGGGCATGTCATCCGGGAGACCCAGTACTTC.

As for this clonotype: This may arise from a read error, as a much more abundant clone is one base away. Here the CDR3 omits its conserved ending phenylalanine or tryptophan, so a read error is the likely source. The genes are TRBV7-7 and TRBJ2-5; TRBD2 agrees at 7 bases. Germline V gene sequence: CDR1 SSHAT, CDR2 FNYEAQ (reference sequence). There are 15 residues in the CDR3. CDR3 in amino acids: CASSRIAGGQETQYL. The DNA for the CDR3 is TGTGCTAGCAGCAGAATAGCGGGCGGACAAGAGACCCAGTACCTC.

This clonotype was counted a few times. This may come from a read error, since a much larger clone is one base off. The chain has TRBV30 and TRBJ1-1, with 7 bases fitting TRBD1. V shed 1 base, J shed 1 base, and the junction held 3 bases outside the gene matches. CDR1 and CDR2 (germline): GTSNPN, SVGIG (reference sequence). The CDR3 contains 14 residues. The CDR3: CAWSGGQSNTEAFF. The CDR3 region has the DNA TGTGCCTGGAGTGGGGGACAGTCGAACACTGAAGCTTTCTTT.

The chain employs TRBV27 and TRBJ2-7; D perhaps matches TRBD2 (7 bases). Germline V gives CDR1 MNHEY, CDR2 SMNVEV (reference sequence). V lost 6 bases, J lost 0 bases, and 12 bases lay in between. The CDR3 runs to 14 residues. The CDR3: CASSPRGASYEQYF. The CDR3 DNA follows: TGTGCCAGCAGCCCCCGGGGGGCCTCCTACGAGCAGTACTTC.

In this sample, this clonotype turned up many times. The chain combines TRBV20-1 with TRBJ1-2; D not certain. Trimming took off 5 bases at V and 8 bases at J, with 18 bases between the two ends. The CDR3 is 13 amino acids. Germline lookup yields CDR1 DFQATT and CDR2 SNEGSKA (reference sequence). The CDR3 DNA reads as TGCAGTGCTCTTATAGACGTCCCCCCGGGCTACACCTTC. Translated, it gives CSALIDVPPGYTF.

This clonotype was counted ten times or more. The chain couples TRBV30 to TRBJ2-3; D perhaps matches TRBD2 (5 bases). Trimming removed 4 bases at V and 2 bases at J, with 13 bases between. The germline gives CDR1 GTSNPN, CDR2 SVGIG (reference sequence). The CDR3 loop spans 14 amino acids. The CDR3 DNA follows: TGTGCCTGGACCCGGGATGAGTTCACAGATACGCAGTATTTT. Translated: CAWTRDEFTDTQYF.